The 30 T cell receptor beta chains reported below all come from one sample, sequenced in a study of cytomegalovirus exposure and HLA in healthy donors. Sequencing used immunoSEQ multiplex PCR; TCRdb keeps in-frame clones, though not all of them. The sample consists of approximately 190,000 clones, roughly 80% of them appearing once. Sequencing was performed on PBMCs. Receptors originate from a man aged 18 to 30 in good health and CMV-seropositive.

The rearrangement joins TRBV10-3 to TRBJ1-2; D may be TRBD1 (5 bases). The CDR3 consists of 15 residues. Germline V gives CDR1 ENHRY, CDR2 SYGVKD. Deletions cut 6 bases from V and 1 base from J, with 15 bases between. The chain's CDR3 is CAISTAGTNNYGYTF. As DNA, the CDR3 is TGTGCCATCAGCACGGCAGGGACTAATAACTATGGCTACACCTTC.

The table lists this clone with a count of one. The chain couples TRBV27 to TRBJ2-7, with a tentative D call TRBD1 (6 bases). The CDR3 contains 17 residues. Germline values: CDR1 MNHEY, CDR2 SMNVEV (reference sequence). V shed 2 bases and J shed 3 bases, with 20 bases lying between them. The CDR3 is CASSLPGQNGTLYEQYF. The CDR3 coding sequence is TGTGCCAGCAGTTTACCAGGACAGAACGGTACACTCTACGAGCAGTACTTC.

Of note for this clone: The same CDR3 also results from other DNA sequences found in this sample. V is TRBV6-5 and J is TRBJ2-7; 7 bases map to TRBD1. V lost 6 bases to trimming and J lost 2 bases; unmatched junction nucleotides: 7. The V gene's germline CDR1 is MNHEY and CDR2 SVGAGI. This CDR3 is built from 14 residues. The CDR3: CASSPRTGAYEQYF. CDR3 in DNA: TGTGCCAGCAGCCCAAGGACAGGAGCCTACGAGCAGTACTTC.

The CDR3 bases are TGTGCCAGCAGCGCCCCCCTCGGAGGATCACTACAAGAGACCCAGTACTTC. Its protein is CASSAPLGGSLQETQYF. The V call is TRBV9, the J call TRBJ2-5; D may be TRBD2 (5 bases). V was cut by 3 bases and J by 2 bases, with 20 bases left in between. This CDR3 contains 17 residues. Germline CDR1 is SGDLS and CDR2 is YYNGEE.

This clone was counted only a few times. The chain's CDR3 is CASSPGLADSYNEQFF. CDR3 DNA: TGTGCCAGCAGCCCCGGACTAGCGGACTCCTACAATGAGCAGTTCTTC. This sequence joins TRBV5-6 and TRBJ2-1; 10 bases line up with TRBD2. The CDR3 has 16 amino acids. CDR1 is SGHDT and CDR2 is YYEEEE in the germline V gene. Trimming took 4 bases from V and 0 from J; bases not matched to a gene: 4.

This clone has more than one count but fewer than ten. This chain uses TRBV28 with TRBJ2-1; D might be TRBD2 (5 bases). The CDR3 covers 14 residues. V dropped 4 bases and J dropped 5 bases, with 12 bases sitting between them. Per germline, CDR1 MDHEN and CDR2 SYDVKM. CDR3 region: CASSSSLANNEQFF. The CDR3 nucleotides read TGTGCCAGCAGTTCTAGTCTAGCTAACAATGAGCAGTTCTTC.

This clone turned up a few times. The V call is TRBV7-9, the J call TRBJ1-1; D is ambiguous. V lost 1 base and J lost 1, with 7 bases in between. Germline CDR1 SEHNR, CDR2 FQNEAQ (reference sequence). The CDR3 length is 14 residues. The CDR3 DNA reads TGTGCCAGCAGCTTAGGACCAGGGAACACTGAAGCTTTCTTT. This translates into CASSLGPGNTEAFF. Full variable domain (missing parts from reference TRBV7-9 and TRBJ1-1): DTGVSQNPRHKITKRGQNVTFRCDPISEHNRLYWYRQTLGQGPEFLTYFQNEAQLEKSRLLSDRFSAERPKGSFSTLEIQRTEQGDSAMYLCASSLGPGNTEAFFGQGTRLTVV.

V gene TRBV27 combines with J gene TRBJ2-3; maybe TRBD2 (6 bases). V lost 5 bases to trimming and J lost 5 bases, with 14 bases between them. CDR3 length: 14 residues. Germline V gene data show CDR1 as MNHEY and CDR2 as SMNVEV (reference sequence). The DNA for the CDR3 is TGTGCCAGCAGTCGCCCAGGGCGGGGAGATACGCAGTATTTT. This sequence encodes CASSRPGRGDTQYF.

The chain joins TRBV28 to TRBJ2-5, with 9 bases that match TRBD2. This CDR3 is 15 amino acids long. Losses at the gene ends were 3 bases for V and 5 bases for J; bases not matched to a gene: 7. Germline V gives CDR1 MDHEN, CDR2 SYDVKM. The DNA of the CDR3 is TGTGCCAGCAGTTTTCATGAGCGGGAGGAGGAGACCCAGTACTTC. Its translation: CASSFHEREEETQYF.

This clone was detected a few times. This rearrangement joins TRBV28 to TRBJ2-7; 7 bases align to TRBD1. The length of the CDR3 is 16 residues. The germline V gene has CDR1 MDHEN and CDR2 SYDVKM. V lost 8 bases, J lost 0 bases, and 13 bases stayed unmatched. The CDR3 spells CASGWSLTGSSYEQYF. Here the CDR3 DNA reads TGTGCCAGCGGATGGTCTTTGACAGGGTCCTCCTACGAGCAGTACTTC.

V gene TRBV28 combines with J gene TRBJ1-2, with D perhaps TRBD1 (5 bases). CDR3 size: 15 residues. V was pared by 5 bases and J by 4 bases, with 17 bases between. Germline-derived CDR1 and CDR2 are MDHEN and SYDVKM. The CDR3 DNA follows: TGTGCCAGCAGTAGAAGCTCCGACAGCAGCTATGGCTACACCTTC. This translates into CASSRSSDSSYGYTF.

The count of this clone is one. This sequence joins TRBV7-9 and TRBJ2-3; 9 nucleotides line up with TRBD1. CDR1 SEHNR and CDR2 FQNEAQ come from the germline V gene (reference sequence). The CDR3 sequence is 15 residues long. With V trimmed by 5 bases and J by 2 bases, 5 bases remained unmatched. The chain's CDR3 is CASSADRGNTDTQYF. As DNA, the CDR3 is TGTGCCAGCAGCGCCGACAGGGGGAACACAGATACGCAGTATTTT.

This chain links TRBV18 with TRBJ2-1; D possibly corresponds to TRBD1 (5 bases). Germline CDR1 reads KGHSH; CDR2 reads LQKENI. The CDR3 loop spans 17 amino acids. Trimming left V 3 bases short and J 0 bases short, with 15 bases between. This CDR3 is CASSPMGLSSSYNEQFF. CDR3 coding DNA: TGTGCCAGCTCACCCATGGGGCTTTCCAGCTCCTACAATGAGCAGTTCTTC.

This sequence joins TRBV4-3 and TRBJ1-2, with a possible D match to TRBD1 (6 bases). In germline, CDR1 is LGHNA, CDR2 YSLEER. This CDR3 is 13 amino acids long. Trimming removed 4 bases from V and 4 bases from J, with 10 bases in between. The CDR3 loop is CASSRDTRYGYTF. CDR3 DNA: TGCGCCAGCAGCCGGGACACTCGCTATGGCTACACCTTC.

This clone was seen a few times. The chain couples TRBV30 to TRBJ2-7, with TRBD2 identical over 13 bases. Trimming cost V 8 bases and J 3 bases; bases outside gene matches: 1. Per germline, CDR1 GTSNPN and CDR2 SVGIG (reference sequence). This CDR3 contains 12 residues. The CDR3, as DNA: TGTGCCGGGACTAGCGGGGACTACGAGCAGTACTTC. It encodes CAGTSGDYEQYF.

The chain uses TRBV6-1 and TRBJ2-4, with TRBD2 identical over 14 bases. With V trimmed by 3 bases and J by 7 bases, 5 bases remained unmatched. The CDR3 extends over 16 amino acids. CDR1 and CDR2 (germline): MNHNS, SASEGT. CDR3 in amino acids: CASSDWTSGRTNIQYF. In DNA, the CDR3 is TGTGCCAGCAGTGACTGGACTAGCGGGAGGACCAACATTCAGTACTTC.

The rearrangement joins TRBV5-6 to TRBJ2-6; TRBD2 might be the D (5 bases). The CDR3 spans 15 residues. Per the germline V gene, CDR1 is SGHDT and CDR2 is YYEEEE. CDR3 loop: CAGYLGGSGANVLTF. Written as DNA, the CDR3 is TGTGCAGGGTATTTGGGCGGGTCTGGGGCCAACGTCCTGACTTTC.

The rearrangement links TRBV2 to TRBJ2-7; D remains ambiguous. Germline-derived CDR1 and CDR2 are SNHLY and FYNNEI. The length of the CDR3 is 12 residues. Trimming took off 7 bases at V and 4 bases at J, with 11 bases between the two ends. The CDR3 reads CASTPGNYEQYF. The CDR3 DNA sequence: TGTGCCAGCACGCCAGGAAATTACGAGCAGTACTTC.

The J gene is TRBJ2-1, the V gene TRBV5-1, with D perhaps TRBD2 (5 bases). CDR3 length: 17 residues. CDR1 is SGHRS, CDR2 YFSETQ, per germline. Trimming cost V 5 bases and J 0 bases, with 18 bases left between them. The CDR3 DNA is TGCGCCAGCAGATCAGAGACTACCCCGAGCTCCTACAATGAGCAGTTCTTC. Its protein is CASRSETTPSSYNEQFF.

This CDR3 reads CASSNQGFSYEQYF. The CDR3 DNA follows: TGTGCCAGTAGTAACCAGGGCTTCTCCTACGAGCAGTACTTC. The chain uses TRBV19 and TRBJ2-7, with D possibly TRBD1 on 5 matching bases. This CDR3 spans 14 amino acids. Trimming shortened V by 4 bases and J by 0 bases, and 10 bases separated the two germline ends. CDR1 LNHDA and CDR2 SQIVND come from the germline V gene (reference sequence).

The V and J genes are TRBV6-5 and TRBJ2-3; D is uncertain. Germline lookup yields CDR1 MNHEY and CDR2 SVGAGI. The CDR3 is 11 amino acids. Deletions cut 10 bases from V and 4 bases from J, with 9 bases between. CDR3 loop: CATNRADTQYF. The CDR3 DNA follows: TGTGCCACCAACAGAGCAGATACGCAGTATTTT.

This chain links TRBV5-4 with TRBJ2-1; D gene uncertain. V dropped 4 bases and J dropped 5 bases, with 10 bases sitting between them. CDR1 and CDR2 (germline): SGHNT, YYREEE (reference sequence). This CDR3 has 13 residues. The CDR3 sequence is CASSPTIDNEQFF. CDR3 DNA sequence: TGTGCCAGCAGCCCCACTATCGACAATGAGCAGTTCTTC.

V gene TRBV7-3 combines with J gene TRBJ2-3, with TRBD1 as a possible D gene (6 bases). Germline V gene sequence: CDR1 SGHTA, CDR2 FQGTGA. The CDR3 is made up of 15 amino acids. V shed 5 bases and J shed 1 base, with 13 bases lying between them. The CDR3 sequence is CASSPLGAGTDTQYF. CDR3 DNA sequence: TGTGCCAGCAGCCCGCTGGGGGCAGGCACAGATACGCAGTATTTT.

V gene TRBV7-2 combines with J gene TRBJ1-2; 8 nucleotides match TRBD1. Germline assignment: CDR1 SGHTA and CDR2 FQGNSA. Trimming took 1 base from V and 9 from J; bases not matched to a gene: 4. The CDR3 extends over 13 amino acids. As DNA, the CDR3 is TGTGCCAGCAGCTTAGTCGACAGGGGACGCTACACCTTC. Encoded protein: CASSLVDRGRYTF.

This clone was recorded a few times. The chain has TRBV28 and TRBJ1-1; TRBD1 matches at 8 bases. Germline CDR1 MDHEN, CDR2 SYDVKM. The CDR3 contains 19 residues. V gave up 4 bases and J gave up 0 bases; unmatched junction bases: 16. Written as DNA, the CDR3 is TGTGCCAGCAGTTCGTTCGGACAGGGCACTATTCCCATGAACACTGAAGCTTTCTTT. Protein: CASSSFGQGTIPMNTEAFF.

This rearrangement joins TRBV15 to TRBJ1-4; 7 bases are a match to TRBD1. The junction had 4 bases not matched to a gene; V was cut back by 1 base and J by 8 bases. The CDR3 has 14 amino acids. Germline CDR1 is LNHNV and CDR2 is YYDKDF (reference sequence). Here the CDR3 DNA reads TGTGCCACCAGCAGAGGACAGGGTGCGGAAAAACTGTTTTTT. This sequence encodes CATSRGQGAEKLFF.

The V and J genes are TRBV19 and TRBJ1-2; possibly TRBD1 for D (5 bases). Germline-derived CDR1 and CDR2 are LNHDA and SQIVND (reference sequence). Trimming took off 6 bases at V and 1 base at J, with 9 bases between the two ends. This CDR3 contains 13 residues. The CDR3 DNA reads TGTGCCAGTAGGGCGACAGATAACTATGGCTACACCTTC. It is translated as CASRATDNYGYTF.

The rearrangement uses TRBV9 and TRBJ2-1, with D possibly being TRBD2 (6 bases). This CDR3 is built from 14 residues. The germline V and J ends were trimmed by 2 bases and 4 bases, with 10 bases remaining between them. Germline loops: CDR1 SGDLS, CDR2 YYNGEE. CDR3 sequence: CASSVGDSYNEQFF. CDR3 nucleotide sequence: TGTGCCAGCAGCGTGGGGGACTCTTACAATGAGCAGTTCTTC.

V and J are TRBV5-4 and TRBJ1-1, with 11 bases that match TRBD1. The CDR3 totals 14 residues. The junction had 1 base not matched to a gene; V was cut back by 2 bases and J by 4 bases. CDR1 is SGHNT and CDR2 is YYREEE in the germline V gene (reference sequence). The CDR3 reads CASSFGTGGTEAFF. CDR3 nucleotide sequence: TGTGCCAGCAGCTTTGGGACAGGGGGCACTGAAGCTTTCTTT.

J is TRBJ2-7 and V is TRBV6-1; TRBD2 agrees at 7 bases. The junction had 12 bases not matched to a gene; V was cut back by 1 base and J by 0 bases. The V gene's germline CDR1 is MNHNS and CDR2 SASEGT. The length of the CDR3 is 18 residues. Here the CDR3 DNA reads TGTGCCAGCAGTGAAGTGTCGGGAGGCATTATCAGCTCCTACGAGCAGTACTTC. Translating it yields CASSEVSGGIISSYEQYF.